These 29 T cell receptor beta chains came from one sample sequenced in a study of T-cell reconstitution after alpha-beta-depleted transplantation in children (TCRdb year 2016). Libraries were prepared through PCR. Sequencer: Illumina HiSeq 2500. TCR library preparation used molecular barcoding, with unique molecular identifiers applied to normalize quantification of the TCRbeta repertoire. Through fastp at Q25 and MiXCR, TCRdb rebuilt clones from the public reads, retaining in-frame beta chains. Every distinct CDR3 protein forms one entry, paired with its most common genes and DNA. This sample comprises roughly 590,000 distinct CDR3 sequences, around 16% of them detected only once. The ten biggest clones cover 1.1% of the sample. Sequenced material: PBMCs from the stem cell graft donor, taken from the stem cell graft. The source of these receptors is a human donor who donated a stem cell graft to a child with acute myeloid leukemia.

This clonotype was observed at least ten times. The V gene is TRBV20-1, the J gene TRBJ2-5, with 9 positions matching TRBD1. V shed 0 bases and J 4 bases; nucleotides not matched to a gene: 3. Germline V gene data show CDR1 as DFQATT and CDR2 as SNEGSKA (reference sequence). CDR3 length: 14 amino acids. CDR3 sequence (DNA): TGCAGTGCTAGAGACGGGACAGGGACAGAGACCCAGTACTTC. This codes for CSARDGTGTETQYF.

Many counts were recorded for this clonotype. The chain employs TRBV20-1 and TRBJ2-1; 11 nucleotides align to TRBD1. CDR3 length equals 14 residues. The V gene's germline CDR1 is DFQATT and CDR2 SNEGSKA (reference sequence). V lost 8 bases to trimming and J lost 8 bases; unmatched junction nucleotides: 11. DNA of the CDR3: TGCAGTACTTCCGGGACAGGGGGTTTGGATGAGCAGTTCTTC. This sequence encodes CSTSGTGGLDEQFF.

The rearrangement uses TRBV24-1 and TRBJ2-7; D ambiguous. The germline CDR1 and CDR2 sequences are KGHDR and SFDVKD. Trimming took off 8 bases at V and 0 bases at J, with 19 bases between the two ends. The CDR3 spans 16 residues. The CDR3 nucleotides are TGTGCCACCACCCCACTGCACGCACAGTCCTCCTACGAGCAGTACGTC. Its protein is CATTPLHAQSSYEQYV.

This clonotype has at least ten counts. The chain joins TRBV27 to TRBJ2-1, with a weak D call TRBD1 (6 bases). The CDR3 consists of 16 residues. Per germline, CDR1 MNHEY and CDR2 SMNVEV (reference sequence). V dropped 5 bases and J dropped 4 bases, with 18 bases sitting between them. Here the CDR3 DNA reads TGTGCCAGCAGTAGACCTTCAGGGGATGGTTACAATGAGCAGTTCTTC. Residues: CASSRPSGDGYNEQFF.

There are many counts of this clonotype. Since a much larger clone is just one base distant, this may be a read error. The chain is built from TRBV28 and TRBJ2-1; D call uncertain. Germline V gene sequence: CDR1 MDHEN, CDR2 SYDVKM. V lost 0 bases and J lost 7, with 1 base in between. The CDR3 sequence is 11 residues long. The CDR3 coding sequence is TGTGCCAGCAGTTTATGGAATGAGCAGTTCTTC. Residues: CASSLWNEQFF.

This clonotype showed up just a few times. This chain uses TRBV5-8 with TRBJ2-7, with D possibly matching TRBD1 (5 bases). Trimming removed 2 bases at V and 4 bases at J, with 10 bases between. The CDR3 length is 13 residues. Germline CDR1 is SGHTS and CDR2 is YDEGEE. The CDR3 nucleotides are TGTGCCAGCAGCTTCCGCAGGGCTTACGAGCAGTACGTC. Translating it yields CASSFRRAYEQYV.

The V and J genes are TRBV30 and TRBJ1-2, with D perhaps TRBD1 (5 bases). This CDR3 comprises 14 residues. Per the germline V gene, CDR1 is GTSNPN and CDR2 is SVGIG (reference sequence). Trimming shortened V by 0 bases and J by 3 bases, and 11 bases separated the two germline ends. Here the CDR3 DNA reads TGTGCCTGGAGTGTAGTAGGGACGGACTATGGCTACACCTTC. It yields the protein CAWSVVGTDYGYTF. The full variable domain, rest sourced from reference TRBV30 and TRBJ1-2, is SQTIHQWPATLVQPVGSPLSLECTVEGTSNPNLYWYRQAAGRGLQLLFYSVGIGQISSEVPQNLSASRPQDRQFILSSKKLLLSDSGFYLCAWSVVGTDYGYTFGSGTRLTVV.

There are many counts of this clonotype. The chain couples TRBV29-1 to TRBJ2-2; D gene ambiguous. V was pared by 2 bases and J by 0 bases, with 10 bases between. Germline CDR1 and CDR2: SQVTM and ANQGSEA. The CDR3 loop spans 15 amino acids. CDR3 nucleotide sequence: TGCAGCGTTGAATGGCAGAACCCGAACACCGGGGAGCTGTTTTTT. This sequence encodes CSVEWQNPNTGELFF.

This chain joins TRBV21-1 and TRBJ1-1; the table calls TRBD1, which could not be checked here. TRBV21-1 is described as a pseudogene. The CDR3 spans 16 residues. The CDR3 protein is CASSKGGTGKNTEAFF. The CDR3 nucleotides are TGTGCCAGCAGCAAAGGGGGGACAGGGAAGAACACTGAAGCTTTCTTT.

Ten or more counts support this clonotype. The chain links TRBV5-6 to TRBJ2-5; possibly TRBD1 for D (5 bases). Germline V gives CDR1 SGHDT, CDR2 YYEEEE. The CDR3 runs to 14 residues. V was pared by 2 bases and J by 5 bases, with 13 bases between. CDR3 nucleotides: TGTGCCAGCAGCTTCTCTCAGGGTAGGGAGACCCAGTACTTC. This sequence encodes CASSFSQGRETQYF.

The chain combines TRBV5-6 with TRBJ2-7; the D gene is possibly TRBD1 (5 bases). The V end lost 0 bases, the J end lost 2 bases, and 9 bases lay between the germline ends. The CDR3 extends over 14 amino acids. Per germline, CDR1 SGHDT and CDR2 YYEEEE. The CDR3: CASSLGGRAYEQYV. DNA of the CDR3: TGTGCCAGCAGCTTGGGGGGCAGAGCCTACGAGCAGTACGTC.

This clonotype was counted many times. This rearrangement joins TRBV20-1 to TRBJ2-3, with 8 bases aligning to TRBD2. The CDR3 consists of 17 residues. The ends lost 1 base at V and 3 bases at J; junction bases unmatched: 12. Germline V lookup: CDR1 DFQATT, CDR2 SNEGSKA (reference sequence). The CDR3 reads CSARVLGGARVTDTQYF. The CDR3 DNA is TGCAGTGCTAGAGTTCTCGGGGGGGCCAGGGTAACAGATACGCAGTATTTT.

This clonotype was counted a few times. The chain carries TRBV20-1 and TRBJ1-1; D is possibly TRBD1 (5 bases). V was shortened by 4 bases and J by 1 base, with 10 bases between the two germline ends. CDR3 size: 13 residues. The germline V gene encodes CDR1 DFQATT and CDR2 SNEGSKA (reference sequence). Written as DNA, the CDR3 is TGCAGTGCTACTGACAGACAGAACACTGAAGCTTTCTTT. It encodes CSATDRQNTEAFF.

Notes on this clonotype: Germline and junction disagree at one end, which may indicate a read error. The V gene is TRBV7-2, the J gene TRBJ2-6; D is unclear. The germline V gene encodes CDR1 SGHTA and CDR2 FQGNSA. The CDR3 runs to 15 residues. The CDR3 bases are TGTGCCAGCAGCGACGACGGCTCTAGGGCCAACGTCCTGACTTTC. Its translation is CASSDDGSRANVLTF.

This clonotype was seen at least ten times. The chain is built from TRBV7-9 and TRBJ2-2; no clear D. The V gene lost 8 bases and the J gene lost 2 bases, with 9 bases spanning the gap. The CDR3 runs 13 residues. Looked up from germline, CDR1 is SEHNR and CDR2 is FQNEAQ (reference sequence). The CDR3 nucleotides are TGTGCCAGCCTTAACGGAAACACCGGGGAGCTGTTTTTT. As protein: CASLNGNTGELFF.

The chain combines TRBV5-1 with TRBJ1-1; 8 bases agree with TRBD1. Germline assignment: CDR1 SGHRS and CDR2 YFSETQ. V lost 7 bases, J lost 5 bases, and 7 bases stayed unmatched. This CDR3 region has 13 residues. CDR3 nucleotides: TGCGCCAGCGCCTTGACAGGGGATACTGAAGCTTTCTTT. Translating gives CASALTGDTEAFF.

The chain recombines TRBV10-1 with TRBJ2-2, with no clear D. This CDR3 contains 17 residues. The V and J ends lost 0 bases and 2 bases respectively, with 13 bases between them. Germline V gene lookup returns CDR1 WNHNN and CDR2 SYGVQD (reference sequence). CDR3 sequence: CASSESIGNPNTGELFF. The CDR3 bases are TGCGCCAGCAGTGAGTCAATAGGGAACCCCAACACCGGGGAGCTGTTTTTT.

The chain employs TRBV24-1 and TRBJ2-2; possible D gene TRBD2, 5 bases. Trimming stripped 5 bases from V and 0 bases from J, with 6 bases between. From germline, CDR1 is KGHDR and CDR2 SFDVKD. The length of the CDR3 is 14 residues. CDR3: CATSGGSNTGELFF. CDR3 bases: TGTGCCACCAGTGGCGGGTCGAACACCGGGGAGCTGTTTTTT.

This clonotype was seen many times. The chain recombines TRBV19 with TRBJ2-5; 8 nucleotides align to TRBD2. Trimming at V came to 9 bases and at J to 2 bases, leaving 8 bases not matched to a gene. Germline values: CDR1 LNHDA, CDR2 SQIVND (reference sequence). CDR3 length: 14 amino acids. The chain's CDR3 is CASSELAVQETQYF. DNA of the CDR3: TGTGCCAGCAGCGAACTAGCGGTACAAGAGACCCAGTACTTC.

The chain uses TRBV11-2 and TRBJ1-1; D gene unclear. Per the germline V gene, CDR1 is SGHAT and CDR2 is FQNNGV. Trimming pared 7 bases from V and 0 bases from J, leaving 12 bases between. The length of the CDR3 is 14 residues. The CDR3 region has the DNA TGTGCCAGCACCCTCGCCTTGGTGAACACTGAAGCTTTCTTT. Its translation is CASTLALVNTEAFF. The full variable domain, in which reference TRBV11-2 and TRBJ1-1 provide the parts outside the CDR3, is EAGVAQSPRYKIIEKRQSVAFWCNPISGHATLYWYQQILGQGPKLLIQFQNNGVVDDSQLPKDRFSAERLKGVDSTLKIQPAKLEDSAVYLCASTLALVNTEAFFGQGTRLTVV.

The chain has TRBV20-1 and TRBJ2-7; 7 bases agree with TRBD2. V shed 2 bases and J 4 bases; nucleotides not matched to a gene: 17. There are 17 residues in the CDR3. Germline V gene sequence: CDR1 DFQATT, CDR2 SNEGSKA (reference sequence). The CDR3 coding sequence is TGCAGTGCTAGAATCCCCTCCAGGGAGGGTTCCCATTACGAGCAGTACGTC. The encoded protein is CSARIPSREGSHYEQYV.

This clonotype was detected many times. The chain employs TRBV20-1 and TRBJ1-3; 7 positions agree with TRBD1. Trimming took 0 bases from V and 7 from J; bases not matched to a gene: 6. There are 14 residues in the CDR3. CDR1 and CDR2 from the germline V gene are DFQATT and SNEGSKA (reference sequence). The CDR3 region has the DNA TGCAGTGCTAGAGACGGGACAGAGGGGAACACCATATATTTT. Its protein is CSARDGTEGNTIYF.

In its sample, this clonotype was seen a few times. The CDR3 sequence: CASGASETQYF. For the CDR3, the DNA is TGTGCCAGTGGGGCTTCCGAGACCCAGTACTTC. The chain employs TRBV19 and TRBJ2-5; D may be TRBD1 (5 bases). Trimming shortened V by 8 bases and J by 5 bases, and 9 bases separated the two germline ends. Germline V gene sequence: CDR1 LNHDA, CDR2 SQIVND (reference sequence). CDR3 length: 11 amino acids.

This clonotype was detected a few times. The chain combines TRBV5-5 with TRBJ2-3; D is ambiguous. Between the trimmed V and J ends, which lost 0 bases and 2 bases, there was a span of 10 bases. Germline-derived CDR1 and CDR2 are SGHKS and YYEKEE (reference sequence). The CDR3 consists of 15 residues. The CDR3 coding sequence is TGTGCCAGCAGCTTGGGTAGCCGGATCACAGATACGCAGTATTTT. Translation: CASSLGSRITDTQYF.

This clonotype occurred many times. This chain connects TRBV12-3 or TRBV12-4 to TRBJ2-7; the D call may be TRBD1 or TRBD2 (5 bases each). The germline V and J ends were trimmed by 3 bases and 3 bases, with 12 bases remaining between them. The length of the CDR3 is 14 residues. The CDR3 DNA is TGTGCCAGCAGTTTCAGGGACCAAGGCTACGAGCAGTACTTC. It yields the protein CASSFRDQGYEQYF.

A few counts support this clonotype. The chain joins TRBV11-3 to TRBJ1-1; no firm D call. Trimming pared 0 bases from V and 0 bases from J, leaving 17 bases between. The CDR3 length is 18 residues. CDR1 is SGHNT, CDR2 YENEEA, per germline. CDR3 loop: CASSLDGYAQTMNTEAFF. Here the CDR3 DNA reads TGTGCCAGCAGCTTAGACGGCTACGCACAAACTATGAACACTGAAGCTTTCTTT.

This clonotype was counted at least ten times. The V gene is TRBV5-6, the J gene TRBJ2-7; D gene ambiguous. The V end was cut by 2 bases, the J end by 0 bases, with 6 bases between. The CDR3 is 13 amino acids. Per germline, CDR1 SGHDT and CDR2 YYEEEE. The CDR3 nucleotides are TGTGCCAGCAGCTTCTACAGCTCCTACGAGCAGTACGTC. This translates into CASSFYSSYEQYV.

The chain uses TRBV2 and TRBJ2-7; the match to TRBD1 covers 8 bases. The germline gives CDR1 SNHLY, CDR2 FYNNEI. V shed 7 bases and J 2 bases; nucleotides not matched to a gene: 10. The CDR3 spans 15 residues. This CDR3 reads CASTKTQTGAYEQYV. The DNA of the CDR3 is TGTGCCAGCACCAAAACTCAGACAGGGGCCTACGAGCAGTACGTC.

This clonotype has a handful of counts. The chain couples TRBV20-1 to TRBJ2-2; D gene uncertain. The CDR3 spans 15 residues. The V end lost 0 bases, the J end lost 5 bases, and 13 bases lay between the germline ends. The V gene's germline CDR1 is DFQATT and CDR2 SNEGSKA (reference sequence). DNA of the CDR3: TGCAGTGCTAGAGATAGAGTCCACGGGACCGGGGAGCTGTTTTTT. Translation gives CSARDRVHGTGELFF.